This TCR beta chain was sequenced during a study of regulatory T cells in long-lasting Graves disease. Study details: Antithyroid drug exposure in newly diagnosed Graves' patients had lasted under 3 months.

The authors built TCR beta libraries using iRepertoire HTBI primers and Arm-PCR of CDR3 regions. A single record per CDR3 protein comes from TCRdb applying MiXCR to the multiplex PCR reads. This sample has around 500,000 distinct CDR3 sequences; about 16% occur once, and the top ten carry approximately 25%. As to time point: newly diagnosed GD, antithyroid drugs for less than 3 months. From PBMCs, RNA was extracted and then used to make the TCR library. Details on this clonotype: As yet, its antigen is unknown.

Findings of the study overall: TCR diversity was lower in persistent than newly diagnosed Graves' disease.

The same data also contributed to another study, on T cells in Graves' hyperthyroidism and ophthalmopathy. In that study: The primer set for the first-round RT-PCR of the TCR CDR3 was HTBI.

This receptor was taken from a woman aged 35 to 59 with Graves disease. Source: peripheral blood mononuclear cells (PBMCs), taken at new diagnosis, from a patient treated with antithyroid drugs.

Here the CDR3 DNA reads TGCGCCAGCAGCCTTTCGACTAGCCCGGGTACCTACAATGAGCAGTTCTTC. It specifies CASSLSTSPGTYNEQFF. V usage is TRBV4-1 and J usage is TRBJ2-1; 7 bases are shared with TRBD2. There are 17 residues in the CDR3. CDR1 is MGHRA and CDR2 is YSYEKL in the germline V gene. The trim removed 4 bases at V and 2 bases at J, leaving 11 bases unmatched.